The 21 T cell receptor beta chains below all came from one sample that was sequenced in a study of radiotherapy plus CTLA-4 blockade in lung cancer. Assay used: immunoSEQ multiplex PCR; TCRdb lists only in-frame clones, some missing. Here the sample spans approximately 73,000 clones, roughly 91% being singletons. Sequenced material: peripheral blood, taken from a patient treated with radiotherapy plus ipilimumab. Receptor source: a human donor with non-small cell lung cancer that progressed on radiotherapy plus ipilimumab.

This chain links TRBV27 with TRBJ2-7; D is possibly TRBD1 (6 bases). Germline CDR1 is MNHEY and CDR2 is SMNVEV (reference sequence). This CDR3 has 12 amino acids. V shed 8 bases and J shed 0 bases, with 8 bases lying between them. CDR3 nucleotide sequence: TGTGCCAGCTGGGACAACTCCTACGAGCAGTACTTC. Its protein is CASWDNSYEQYF.

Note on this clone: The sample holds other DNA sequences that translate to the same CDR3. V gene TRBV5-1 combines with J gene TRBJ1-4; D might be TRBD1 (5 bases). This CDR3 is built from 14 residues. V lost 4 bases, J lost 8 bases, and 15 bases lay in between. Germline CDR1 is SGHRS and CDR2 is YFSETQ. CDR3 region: CASSLERGREKLFF. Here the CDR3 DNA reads TGCGCCAGCAGCCTCGAACGGGGGAGGGAAAAACTGTTTTTT.

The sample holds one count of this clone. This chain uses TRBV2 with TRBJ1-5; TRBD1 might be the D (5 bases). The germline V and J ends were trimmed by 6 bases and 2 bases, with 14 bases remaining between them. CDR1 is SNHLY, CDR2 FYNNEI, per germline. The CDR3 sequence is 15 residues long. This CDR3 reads CASRSTGDGNQPQHF. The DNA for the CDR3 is TGTGCCAGCAGGTCAACAGGCGACGGCAATCAGCCCCAGCATTTT.

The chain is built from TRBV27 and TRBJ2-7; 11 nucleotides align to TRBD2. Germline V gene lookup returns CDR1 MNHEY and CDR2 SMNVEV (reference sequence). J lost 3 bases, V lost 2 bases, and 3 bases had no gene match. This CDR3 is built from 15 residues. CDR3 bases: TGTGCCAGCAGTTTAAAGGGACTAGCGGTCTACGAGCAGTACTTC. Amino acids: CASSLKGLAVYEQYF.

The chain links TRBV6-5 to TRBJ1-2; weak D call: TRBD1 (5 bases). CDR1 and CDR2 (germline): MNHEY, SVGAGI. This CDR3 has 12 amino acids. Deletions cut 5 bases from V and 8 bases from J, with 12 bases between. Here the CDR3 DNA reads TGTGCCAGCAGTAGCGGGGCCAGGGGCTACACCTTC. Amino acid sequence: CASSSGARGYTF.

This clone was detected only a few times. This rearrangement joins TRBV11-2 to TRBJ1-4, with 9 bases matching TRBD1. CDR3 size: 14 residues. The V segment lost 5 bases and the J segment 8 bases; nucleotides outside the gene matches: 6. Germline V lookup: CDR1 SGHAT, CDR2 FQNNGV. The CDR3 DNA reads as TGTGCCAGCAGCGTCAGACAGGGGGGGGAAAAACTGTTTTTT. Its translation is CASSVRQGGEKLFF.

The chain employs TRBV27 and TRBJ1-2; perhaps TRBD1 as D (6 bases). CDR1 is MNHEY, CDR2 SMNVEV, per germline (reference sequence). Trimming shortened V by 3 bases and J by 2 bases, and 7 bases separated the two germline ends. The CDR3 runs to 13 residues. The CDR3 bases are TGTGCCAGCAGTTTTCAGGGGAACTATGGCTACACCTTC. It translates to CASSFQGNYGYTF.

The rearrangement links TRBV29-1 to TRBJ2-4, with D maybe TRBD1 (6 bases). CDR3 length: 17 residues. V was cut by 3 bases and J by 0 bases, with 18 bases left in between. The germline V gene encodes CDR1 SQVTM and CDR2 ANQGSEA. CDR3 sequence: CSVDGVGAPGAKNIQYF. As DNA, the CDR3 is TGCAGCGTTGATGGAGTGGGGGCGCCGGGAGCCAAAAACATTCAGTACTTC.

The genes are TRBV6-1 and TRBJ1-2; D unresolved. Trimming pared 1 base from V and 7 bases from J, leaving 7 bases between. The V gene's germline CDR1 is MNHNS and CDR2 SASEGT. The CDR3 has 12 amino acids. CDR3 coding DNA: TGTGCCAGCAGTGAAGGGCCCTCTGGCTACACCTTC. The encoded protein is CASSEGPSGYTF.

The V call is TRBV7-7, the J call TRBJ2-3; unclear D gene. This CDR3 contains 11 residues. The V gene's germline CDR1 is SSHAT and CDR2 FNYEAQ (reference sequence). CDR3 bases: TGTGCTAGAAAGGACACAGATACGCAGTATTTT. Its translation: CARKDTDTQYF.

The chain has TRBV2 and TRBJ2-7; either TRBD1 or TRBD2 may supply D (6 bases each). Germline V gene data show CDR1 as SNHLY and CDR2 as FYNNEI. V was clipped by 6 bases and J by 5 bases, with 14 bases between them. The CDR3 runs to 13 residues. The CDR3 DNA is TGTGCCAGCAGGGCGGGACAAGATCACGAGCAGTACTTC. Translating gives CASRAGQDHEQYF.

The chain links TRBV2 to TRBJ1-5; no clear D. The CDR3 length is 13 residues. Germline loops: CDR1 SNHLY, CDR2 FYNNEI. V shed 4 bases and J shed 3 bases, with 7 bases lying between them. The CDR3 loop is CASSVGINQPQHF. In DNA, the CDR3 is TGTGCCAGCAGTGTTGGGATCAATCAGCCCCAGCATTTT.

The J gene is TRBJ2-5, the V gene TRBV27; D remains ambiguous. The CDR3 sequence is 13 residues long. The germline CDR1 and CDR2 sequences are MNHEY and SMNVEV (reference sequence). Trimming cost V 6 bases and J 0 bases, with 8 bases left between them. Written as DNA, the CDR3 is TGTGCCAGCAGAAACGGACACCAAGAGACCCAGTACTTC. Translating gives CASRNGHQETQYF.

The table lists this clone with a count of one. This CDR3 is CASSLDGTVLEKLFF. As DNA, the CDR3 is TGCGCCAGCAGCTTGGATGGGACAGTGCTTGAAAAACTGTTTTTT. The gene calls are TRBV5-1 and TRBJ1-4; 7 positions match TRBD1. Germline loops: CDR1 SGHRS, CDR2 YFSETQ. The V segment lost 0 bases and the J segment 7 bases; nucleotides outside the gene matches: 6. The CDR3 consists of 15 residues.

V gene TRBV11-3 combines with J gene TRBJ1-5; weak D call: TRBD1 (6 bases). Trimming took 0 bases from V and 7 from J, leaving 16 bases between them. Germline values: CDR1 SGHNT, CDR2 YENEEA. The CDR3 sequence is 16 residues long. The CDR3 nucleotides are TGTGCCAGCAGCTTAGAGTTGGGGAAGGGGGTCCAGCCCCAGCATTTT. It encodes CASSLELGKGVQPQHF.

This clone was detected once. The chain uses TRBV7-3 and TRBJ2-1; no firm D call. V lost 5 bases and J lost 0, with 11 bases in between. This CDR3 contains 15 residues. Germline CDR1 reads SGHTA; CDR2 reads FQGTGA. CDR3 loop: CASSASQNSYNEQFF. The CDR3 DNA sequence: TGTGCCAGCAGCGCATCACAGAACTCCTACAATGAGCAGTTCTTC.

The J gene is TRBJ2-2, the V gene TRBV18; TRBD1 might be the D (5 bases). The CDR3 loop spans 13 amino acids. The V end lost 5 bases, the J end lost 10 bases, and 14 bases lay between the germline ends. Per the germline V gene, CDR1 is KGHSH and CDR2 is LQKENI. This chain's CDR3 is CASSSSGLLELFF. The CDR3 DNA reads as TGTGCCAGCTCATCATCAGGGCTCCTGGAGCTGTTTTTT.

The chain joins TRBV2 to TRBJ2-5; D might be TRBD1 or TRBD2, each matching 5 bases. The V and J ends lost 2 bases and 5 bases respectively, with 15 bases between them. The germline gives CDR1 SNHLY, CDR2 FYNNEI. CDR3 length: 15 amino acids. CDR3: CASSETWGSGETQYF. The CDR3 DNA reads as TGTGCCAGCAGTGAAACCTGGGGGTCAGGGGAGACCCAGTACTTC.

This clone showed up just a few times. This CDR3 reads CASSYSWGDGETQYF. CDR3 nucleotides: TGTGCCAGCAGTTACTCGTGGGGGGACGGAGAGACCCAGTACTTC. The chain links TRBV6-5 to TRBJ2-5; D is perhaps TRBD2 (6 bases). V gave up 0 bases and J gave up 4 bases, with 12 bases separating them. This CDR3 has 15 residues. Germline loops: CDR1 MNHEY, CDR2 SVGAGI.

The CDR3 region is CASSEEGRRSGGTQYF. DNA of the CDR3: TGTGCCAGCAGTGAAGAGGGCCGTCGATCGGGTGGTACGCAGTATTTT. The V and J genes are TRBV2 and TRBJ2-3; D remains ambiguous. Per germline, CDR1 SNHLY and CDR2 FYNNEI. The V end was cut by 1 base, the J end by 8 bases, with 19 bases between. The CDR3 loop spans 16 amino acids.

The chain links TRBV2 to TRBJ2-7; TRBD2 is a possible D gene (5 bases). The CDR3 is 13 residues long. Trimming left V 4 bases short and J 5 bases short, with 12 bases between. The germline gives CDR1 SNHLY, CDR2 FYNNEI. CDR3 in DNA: TGTGCCAGCAGTGTGGAGGTTGGTCACGAGCAGTACTTC. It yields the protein CASSVEVGHEQYF.